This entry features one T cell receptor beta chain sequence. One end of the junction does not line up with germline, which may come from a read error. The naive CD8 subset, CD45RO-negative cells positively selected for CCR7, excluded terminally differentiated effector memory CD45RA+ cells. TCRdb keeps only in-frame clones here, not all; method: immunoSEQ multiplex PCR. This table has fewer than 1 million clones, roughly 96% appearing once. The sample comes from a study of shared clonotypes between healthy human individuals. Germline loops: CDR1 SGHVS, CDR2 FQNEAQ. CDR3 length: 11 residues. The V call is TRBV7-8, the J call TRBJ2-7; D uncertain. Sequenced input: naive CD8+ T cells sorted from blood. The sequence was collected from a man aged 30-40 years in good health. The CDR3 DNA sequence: TGTGCCAGCAGCCAAGACGAGATAGAGGCCTTC. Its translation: CASSQDEIEAF.